This T cell receptor (beta chain) was recorded in a study of OX40 agonist ivuxolimab in advanced cancers. Trimming took off 5 bases at V and 11 bases at J, with 12 bases between the two ends. This CDR3 has 11 residues. Looked up from germline, CDR1 is SGHVS and CDR2 is FQNEAQ. This table comes from immunoSEQ multiplex PCR, and its TCRdb copy is limited to in-frame clones, with some not included. Altogether more than 55,000 clones are present, 88% being singletons, with the ten largest covering 11%. The V gene is TRBV7-8, the J gene TRBJ1-1; no firm D call. This TCR came from an adult with an advanced solid tumor such as melanoma, head and neck, liver or kidney cancer. The sequencing here drew on CD4+ or CD8+ T cells sorted from blood, taken in a trial of the OX40 agonist ivuxolimab. CDR3 coding DNA: TGTGCCAGCAGCCAAAGTGGTCACGCTTTCTTT. Protein: CASSQSGHAFF.